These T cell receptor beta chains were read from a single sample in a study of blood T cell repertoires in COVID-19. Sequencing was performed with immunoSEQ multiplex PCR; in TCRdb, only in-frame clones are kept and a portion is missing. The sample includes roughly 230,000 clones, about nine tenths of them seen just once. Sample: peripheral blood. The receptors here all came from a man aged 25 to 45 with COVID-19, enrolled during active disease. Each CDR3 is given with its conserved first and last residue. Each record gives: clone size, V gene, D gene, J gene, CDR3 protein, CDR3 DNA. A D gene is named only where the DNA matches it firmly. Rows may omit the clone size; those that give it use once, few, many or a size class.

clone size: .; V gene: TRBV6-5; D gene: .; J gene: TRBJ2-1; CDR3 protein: CASMTSLAYNEQFF; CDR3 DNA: TGTGCCAGCATGACTTCGCTCGCCTACAATGAGCAGTTCTTC
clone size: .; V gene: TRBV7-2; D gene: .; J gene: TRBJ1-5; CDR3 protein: CASSPDSSNQPQHF; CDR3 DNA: TGTGCCAGCAGTCCGGACAGTAGCAATCAGCCCCAGCATTTT
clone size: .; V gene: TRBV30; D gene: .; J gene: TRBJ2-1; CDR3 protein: CAWRWSGYNEQFF; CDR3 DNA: TGTGCCTGGAGATGGAGCGGGTACAATGAGCAGTTCTTC
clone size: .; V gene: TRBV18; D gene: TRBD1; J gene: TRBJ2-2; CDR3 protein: CASSPGTGVTGELFF; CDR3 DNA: TGTGCCAGCTCACCGGGGACAGGGGTAACCGGGGAGCTGTTTTTT
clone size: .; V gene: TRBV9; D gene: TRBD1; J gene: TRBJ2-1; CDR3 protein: CASRETGGAANEQFF; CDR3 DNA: TGTGCCAGCAGGGAGACAGGGGGCGCCGCCAATGAGCAGTTCTTC
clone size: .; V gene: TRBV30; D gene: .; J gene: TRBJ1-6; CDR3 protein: CAWSGPDRINSPLHF; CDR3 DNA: TGTGCCTGGAGTGGACCCGACAGGATTAATTCACCCCTCCACTTT
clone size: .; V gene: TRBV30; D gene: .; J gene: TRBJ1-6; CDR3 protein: CAWSVWGKEGKPLHF; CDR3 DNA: TGTGCCTGGAGTGTATGGGGCAAGGAAGGCAAACCCCTCCACTTT
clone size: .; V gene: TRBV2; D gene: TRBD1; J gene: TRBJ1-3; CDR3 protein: CASGQGRGNTIYF; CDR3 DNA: TGTGCCAGCGGACAGGGACGGGGAAACACCATATATTTT
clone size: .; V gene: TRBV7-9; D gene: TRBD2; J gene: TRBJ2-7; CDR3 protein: CASSSRGGRSSYEQYF; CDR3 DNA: TGTGCCAGCAGCTCACGGGGGGGCAGGAGCTCCTACGAGCAGTACTTC
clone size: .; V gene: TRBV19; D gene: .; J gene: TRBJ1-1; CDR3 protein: CASSILHKNTEAFF; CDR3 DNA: TGTGCCAGTAGTATCTTACATAAGAACACTGAAGCTTTCTTT
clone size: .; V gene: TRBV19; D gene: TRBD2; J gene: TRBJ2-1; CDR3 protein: CASSMTDGSSGGPGNEQFF; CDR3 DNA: TGTGCCAGTAGTATGACGGACGGGTCTAGCGGGGGGCCCGGAAATGAGCAGTTCTTC
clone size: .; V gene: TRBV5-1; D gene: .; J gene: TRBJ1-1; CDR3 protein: CASSPTPGVEAFF; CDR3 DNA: TGCGCCAGCAGTCCAACTCCCGGGGTGGAAGCTTTCTTT
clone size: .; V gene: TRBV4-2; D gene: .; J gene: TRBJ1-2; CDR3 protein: CASSQEGLGYTF; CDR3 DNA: TGTGCCAGCAGCCAAGAGGGGCTCGGCTACACCTTC
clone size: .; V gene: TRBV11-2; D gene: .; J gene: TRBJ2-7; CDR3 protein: CASRKQGGYEQYF; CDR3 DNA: TGTGCCAGCAGAAAACAGGGGGGGTACGAGCAGTACTTC
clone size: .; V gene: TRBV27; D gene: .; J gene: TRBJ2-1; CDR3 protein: CASSLSRGHEQFF; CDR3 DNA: TGTGCCAGCAGTTTATCAAGGGGCCATGAGCAGTTCTTC
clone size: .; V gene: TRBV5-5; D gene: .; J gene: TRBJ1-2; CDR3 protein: CASSSDTGRYGYTF; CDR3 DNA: TGTGCCAGCAGCTCGGACACAGGGCGGTATGGCTACACCTTC
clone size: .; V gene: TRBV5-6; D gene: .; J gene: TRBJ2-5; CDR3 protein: CASSTVTEDLQETQYF; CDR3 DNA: TGTGCCAGCAGCACGGTAACAGAAGATCTACAAGAGACCCAGTACTTC
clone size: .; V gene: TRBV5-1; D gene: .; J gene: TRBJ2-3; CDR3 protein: CASSLEGGPFGNTQYF; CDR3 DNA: TGCGCCAGCAGCTTGGAAGGCGGGCCCTTCGGGAATACGCAGTATTTT
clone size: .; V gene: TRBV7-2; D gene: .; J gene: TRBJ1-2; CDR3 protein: CASSPPFNYGYTF; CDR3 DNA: TGTGCCAGCAGCCCCCCCTTTAACTATGGCTACACCTTC
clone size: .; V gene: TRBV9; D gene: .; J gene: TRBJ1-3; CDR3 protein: CASSVGAPASSGNTIYF; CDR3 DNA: TGTGCCAGCAGCGTAGGGGCACCTGCATCTTCTGGAAACACCATATATTTT
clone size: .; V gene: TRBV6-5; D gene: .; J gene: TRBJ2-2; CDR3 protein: CASSYFRSGTGELFF; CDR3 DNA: TGTGCCAGCAGTTATTTTCGCAGCGGCACCGGGGAGCTGTTTTTT
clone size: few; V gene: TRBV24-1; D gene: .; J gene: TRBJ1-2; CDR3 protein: CATSDLRDGYTF; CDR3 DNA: TGTGCCACCAGTGATTTGCGGGATGGCTACACCTTC
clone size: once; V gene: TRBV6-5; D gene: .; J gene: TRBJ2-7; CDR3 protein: CASSPGQSTPYEQYF; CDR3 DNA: TGTGCCAGCAGTCCAGGACAGTCGACCCCCTACGAGCAGTACTTC
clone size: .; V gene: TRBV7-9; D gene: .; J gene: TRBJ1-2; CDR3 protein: CASSPAGTRYGYTF; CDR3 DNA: TGTGCCAGCAGCCCGGCCGGGACACGGTATGGCTACACCTTC
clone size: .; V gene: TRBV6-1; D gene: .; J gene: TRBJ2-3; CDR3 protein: CASSEGGDTQYF; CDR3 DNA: TGTGCCAGCAGTGAAGGAGGGGATACGCAGTATTTT
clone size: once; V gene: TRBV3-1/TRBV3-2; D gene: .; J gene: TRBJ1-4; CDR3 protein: CASSRVRGINEKLFF; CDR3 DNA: TGTGCCAGCAGCCGGGTCCGGGGGATTAACGAAAAACTGTTTTTT